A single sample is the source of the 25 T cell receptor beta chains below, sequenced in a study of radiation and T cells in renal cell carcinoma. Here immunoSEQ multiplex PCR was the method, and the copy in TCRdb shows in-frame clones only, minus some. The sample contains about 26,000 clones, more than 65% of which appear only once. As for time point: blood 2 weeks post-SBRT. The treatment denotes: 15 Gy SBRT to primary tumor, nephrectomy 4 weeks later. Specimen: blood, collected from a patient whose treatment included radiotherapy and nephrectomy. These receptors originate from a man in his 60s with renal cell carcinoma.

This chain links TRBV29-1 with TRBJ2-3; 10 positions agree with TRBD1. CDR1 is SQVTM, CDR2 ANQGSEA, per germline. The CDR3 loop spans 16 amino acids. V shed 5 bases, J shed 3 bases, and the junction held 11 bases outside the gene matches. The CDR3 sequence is CSVQTGRDRGTDTQYF. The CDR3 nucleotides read TGCAGCGTTCAAACCGGACGGGACAGGGGTACAGATACGCAGTATTTT.

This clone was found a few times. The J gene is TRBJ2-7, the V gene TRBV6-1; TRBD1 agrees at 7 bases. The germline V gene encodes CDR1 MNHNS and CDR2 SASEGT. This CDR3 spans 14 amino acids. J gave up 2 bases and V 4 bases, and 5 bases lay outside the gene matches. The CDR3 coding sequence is TGTGCCAGCAGTGGTTACAGGGGAACCTACGAGCAGTACTTC. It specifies CASSGYRGTYEQYF.

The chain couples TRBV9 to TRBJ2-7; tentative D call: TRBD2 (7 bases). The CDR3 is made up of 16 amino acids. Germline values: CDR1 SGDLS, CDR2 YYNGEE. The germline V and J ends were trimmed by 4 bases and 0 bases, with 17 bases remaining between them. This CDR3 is CASSPWGGSSSYEQYF. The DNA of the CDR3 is TGTGCCAGCAGCCCCTGGGGGGGCAGCTCCTCCTACGAGCAGTACTTC.

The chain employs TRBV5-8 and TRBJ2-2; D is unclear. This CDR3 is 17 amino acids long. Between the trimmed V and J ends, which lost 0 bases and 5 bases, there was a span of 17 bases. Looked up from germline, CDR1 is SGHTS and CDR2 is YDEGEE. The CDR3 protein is CASSLVFRDLGTGELFF. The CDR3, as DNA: TGTGCCAGCAGCTTGGTTTTCCGAGACCTGGGGACCGGGGAGCTGTTTTTT. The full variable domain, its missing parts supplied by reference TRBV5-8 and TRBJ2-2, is EAGVTQSPTHLIKTRGQQATLRCSPISGHTSVYWYQQALGLGLQFLLWYDEGEERNRGNFPPRFSGRQFPNYSSELNVNALELEDSALYLCASSLVFRDLGTGELFFGEGSRLTVL.

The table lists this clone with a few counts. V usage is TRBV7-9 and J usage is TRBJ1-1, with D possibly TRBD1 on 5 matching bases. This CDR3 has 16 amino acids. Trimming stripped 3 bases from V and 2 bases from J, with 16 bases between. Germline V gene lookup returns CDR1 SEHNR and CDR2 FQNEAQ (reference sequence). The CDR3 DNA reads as TGTGCCAGCAGCTTGGGGGAAGGAGGCACAAACACTGAAGCTTTCTTT. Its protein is CASSLGEGGTNTEAFF.

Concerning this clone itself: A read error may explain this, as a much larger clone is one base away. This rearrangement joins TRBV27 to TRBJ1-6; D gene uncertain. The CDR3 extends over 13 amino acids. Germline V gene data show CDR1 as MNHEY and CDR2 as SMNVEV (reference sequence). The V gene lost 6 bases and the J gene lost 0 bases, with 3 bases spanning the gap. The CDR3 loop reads CASSPSYNSPLHF. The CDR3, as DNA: TGTGCCAGCAGCCCCTCCTATAATTCACCCCTCCACTTT.

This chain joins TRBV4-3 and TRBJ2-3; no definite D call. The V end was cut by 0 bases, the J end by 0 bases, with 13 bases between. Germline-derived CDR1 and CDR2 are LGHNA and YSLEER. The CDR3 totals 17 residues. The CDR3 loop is CASSQEPKVLSTDTQYF. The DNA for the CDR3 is TGCGCCAGCAGCCAAGAACCCAAGGTCCTTAGCACAGATACGCAGTATTTT.

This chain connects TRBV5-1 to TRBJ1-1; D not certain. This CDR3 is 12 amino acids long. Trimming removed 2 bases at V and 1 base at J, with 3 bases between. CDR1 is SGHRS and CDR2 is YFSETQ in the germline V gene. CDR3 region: CASSFGNTEAFF. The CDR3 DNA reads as TGCGCCAGCAGCTTCGGGAACACTGAAGCTTTCTTT.

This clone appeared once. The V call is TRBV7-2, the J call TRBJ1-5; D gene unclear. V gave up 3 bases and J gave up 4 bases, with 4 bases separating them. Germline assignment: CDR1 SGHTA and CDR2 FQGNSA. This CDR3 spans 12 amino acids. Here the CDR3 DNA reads TGTGCCAGCAGCTTCGGGAATCAGCCCCAGCATTTT. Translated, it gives CASSFGNQPQHF.

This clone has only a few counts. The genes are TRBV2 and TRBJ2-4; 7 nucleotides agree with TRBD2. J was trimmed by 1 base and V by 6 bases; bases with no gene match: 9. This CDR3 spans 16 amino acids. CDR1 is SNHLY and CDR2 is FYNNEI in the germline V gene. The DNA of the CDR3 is TGTGCCAGCAGCCTAGCGGAAGAGGTGGCCAAAAACATTCAGTACTTC. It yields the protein CASSLAEEVAKNIQYF.

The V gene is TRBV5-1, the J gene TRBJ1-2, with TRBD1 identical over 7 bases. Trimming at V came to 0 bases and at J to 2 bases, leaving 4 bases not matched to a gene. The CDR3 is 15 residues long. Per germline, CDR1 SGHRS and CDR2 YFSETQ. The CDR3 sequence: CASSLGTQGNYGYTF. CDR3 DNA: TGCGCCAGCAGCTTGGGTACACAGGGGAACTATGGCTACACCTTC.

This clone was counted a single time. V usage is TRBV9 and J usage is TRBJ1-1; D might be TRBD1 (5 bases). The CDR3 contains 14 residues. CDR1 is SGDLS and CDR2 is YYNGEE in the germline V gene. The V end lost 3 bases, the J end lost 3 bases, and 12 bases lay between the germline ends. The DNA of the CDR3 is TGTGCCAGCAGCGGGACACCATCGGACACTGAAGCTTTCTTT. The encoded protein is CASSGTPSDTEAFF.

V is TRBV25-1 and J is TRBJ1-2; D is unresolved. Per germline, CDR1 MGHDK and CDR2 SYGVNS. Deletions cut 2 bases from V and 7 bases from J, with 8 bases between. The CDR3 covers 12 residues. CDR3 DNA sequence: TGTGCCAGCAGTGAAAACGAGGTTGGCTACACCTTC. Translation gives CASSENEVGYTF.

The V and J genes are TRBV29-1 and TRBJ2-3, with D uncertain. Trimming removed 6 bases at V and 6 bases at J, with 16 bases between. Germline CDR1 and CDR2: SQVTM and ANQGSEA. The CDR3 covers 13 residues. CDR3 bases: TGCAGCGTAGAGGATGTTGAACCTGATACGCAGTATTTT. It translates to CSVEDVEPDTQYF.

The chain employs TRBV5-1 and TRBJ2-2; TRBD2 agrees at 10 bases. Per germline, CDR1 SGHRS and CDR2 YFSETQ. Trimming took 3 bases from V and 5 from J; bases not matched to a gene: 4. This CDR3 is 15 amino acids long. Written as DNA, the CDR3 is TGCGCCAGCAGCTCCCTAGCGGGAGCGACCGGGGAGCTGTTTTTT. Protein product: CASSSLAGATGELFF.

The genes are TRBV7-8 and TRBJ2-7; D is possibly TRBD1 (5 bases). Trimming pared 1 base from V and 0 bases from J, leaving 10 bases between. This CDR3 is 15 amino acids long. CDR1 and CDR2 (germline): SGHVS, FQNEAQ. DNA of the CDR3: TGTGCCAGCAGCTTAGGGCGACAGTCCTCCTACGAGCAGTACTTC. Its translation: CASSLGRQSSYEQYF.

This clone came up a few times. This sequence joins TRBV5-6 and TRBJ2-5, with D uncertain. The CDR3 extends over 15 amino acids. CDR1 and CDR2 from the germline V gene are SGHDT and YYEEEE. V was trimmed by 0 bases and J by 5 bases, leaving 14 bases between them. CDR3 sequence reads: CASSLVSRGQETQYF. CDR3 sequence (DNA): TGTGCCAGCAGCTTGGTCTCCCGTGGCCAGGAGACCCAGTACTTC. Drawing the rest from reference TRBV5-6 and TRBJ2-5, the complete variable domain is DAGVTQSPTHLIKTRGQQVTLRCSPKSGHDTVSWYQQALGQGPQFIFQYYEEEERQRGNFPDRFSGHQFPNYSSELNVNALLLGDSALYLCASSLVSRGQETQYFGPGTRLLVL.

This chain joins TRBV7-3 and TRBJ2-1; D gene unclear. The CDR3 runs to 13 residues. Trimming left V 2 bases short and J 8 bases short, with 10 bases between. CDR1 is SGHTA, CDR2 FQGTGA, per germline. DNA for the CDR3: TGTGCCAGCAGCTTATCGGTTAGTTATGAGCAGTTCTTC. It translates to CASSLSVSYEQFF.

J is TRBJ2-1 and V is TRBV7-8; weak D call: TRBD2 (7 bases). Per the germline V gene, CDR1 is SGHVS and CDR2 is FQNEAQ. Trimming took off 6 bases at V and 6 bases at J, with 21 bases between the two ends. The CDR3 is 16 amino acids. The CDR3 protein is CASRPRGGTPVNEQFF. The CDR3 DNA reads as TGTGCCAGCAGGCCCAGGGGAGGGACGCCTGTCAATGAGCAGTTCTTC.

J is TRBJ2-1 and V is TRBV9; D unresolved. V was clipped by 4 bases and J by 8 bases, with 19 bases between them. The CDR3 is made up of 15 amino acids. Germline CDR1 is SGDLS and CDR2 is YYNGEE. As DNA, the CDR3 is TGTGCCAGCAGCTGGAGTGGGCCCCCCTCGGATGAGCAGTTCTTC. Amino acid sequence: CASSWSGPPSDEQFF. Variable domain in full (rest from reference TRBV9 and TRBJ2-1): DSGVTQTPKHLITATGQRVTLRCSPRSGDLSVYWYQQSLDQGLQFLIQYYNGEERAKGNILERFSAQQFPDLHSELNLSSLELGDSALYFCASSWSGPPSDEQFFGPGTRLTVL.

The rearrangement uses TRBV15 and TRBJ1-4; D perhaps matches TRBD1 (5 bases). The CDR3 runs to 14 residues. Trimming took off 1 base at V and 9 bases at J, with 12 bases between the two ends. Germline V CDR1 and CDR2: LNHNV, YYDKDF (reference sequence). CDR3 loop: CATSRVGRTKKLFF. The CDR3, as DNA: TGTGCCACCAGCAGAGTGGGGCGAACGAAAAAACTGTTTTTT.

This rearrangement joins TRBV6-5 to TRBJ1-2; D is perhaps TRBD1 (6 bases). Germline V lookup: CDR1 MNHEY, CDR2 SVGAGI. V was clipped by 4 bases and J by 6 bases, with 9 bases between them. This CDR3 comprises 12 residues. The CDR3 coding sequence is TGTGCCAGCAGTTTCCCAGGGGATGGCTACACCTTC. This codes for CASSFPGDGYTF.

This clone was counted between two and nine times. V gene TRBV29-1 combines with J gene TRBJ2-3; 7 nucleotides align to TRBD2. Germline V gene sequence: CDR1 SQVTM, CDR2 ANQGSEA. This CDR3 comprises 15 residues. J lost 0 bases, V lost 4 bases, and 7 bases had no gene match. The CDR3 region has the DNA TGCAGCGTTGTAGAAGCGGGACCTAGCACAGATACGCAGTATTTT. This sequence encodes CSVVEAGPSTDTQYF.

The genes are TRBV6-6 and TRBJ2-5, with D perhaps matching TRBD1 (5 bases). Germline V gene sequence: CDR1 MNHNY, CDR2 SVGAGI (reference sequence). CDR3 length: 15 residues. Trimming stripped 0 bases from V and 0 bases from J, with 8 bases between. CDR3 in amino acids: CASSYSGAYQETQYF. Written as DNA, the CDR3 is TGTGCCAGCAGTTACTCAGGGGCATACCAAGAGACCCAGTACTTC.

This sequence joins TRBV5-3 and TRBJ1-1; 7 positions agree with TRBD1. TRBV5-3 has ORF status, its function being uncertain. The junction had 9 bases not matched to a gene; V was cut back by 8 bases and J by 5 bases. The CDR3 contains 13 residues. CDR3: CASSRGARTEAFF. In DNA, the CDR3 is TGTGCCAGCAGCAGGGGGGCTAGAACTGAAGCTTTCTTT.